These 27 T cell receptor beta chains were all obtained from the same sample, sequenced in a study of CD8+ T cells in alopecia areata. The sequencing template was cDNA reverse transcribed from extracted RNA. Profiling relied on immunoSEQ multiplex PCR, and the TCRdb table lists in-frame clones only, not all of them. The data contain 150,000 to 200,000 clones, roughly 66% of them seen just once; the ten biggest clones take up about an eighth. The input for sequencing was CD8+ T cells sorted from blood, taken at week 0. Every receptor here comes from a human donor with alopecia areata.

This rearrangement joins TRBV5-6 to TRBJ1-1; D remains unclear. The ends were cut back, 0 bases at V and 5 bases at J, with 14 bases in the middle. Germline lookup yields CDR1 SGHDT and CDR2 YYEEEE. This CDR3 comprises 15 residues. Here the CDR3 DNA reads TGTGCCAGCAGCTTGGACCGGCCCGGTAGGACTGAAGCTTTCTTT. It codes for CASSLDRPGRTEAFF.

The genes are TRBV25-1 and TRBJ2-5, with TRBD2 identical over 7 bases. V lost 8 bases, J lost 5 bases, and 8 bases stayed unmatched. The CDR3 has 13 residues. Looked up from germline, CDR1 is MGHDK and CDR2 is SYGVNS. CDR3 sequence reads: CASSSVGGETQYF. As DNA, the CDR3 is TGTGCCAGCTCTTCGGTCGGGGGGGAGACCCAGTACTTC. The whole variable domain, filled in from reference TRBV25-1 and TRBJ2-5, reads EADIYQTPRYLVIGTGKKITLECSQTMGHDKMYWYQQDPGMELHLIHYSYGVNSTEKGDLSSESTVSRIRTEHFPLTLESARPSHTSQYLCASSSVGGETQYFGPGTRLLVL.

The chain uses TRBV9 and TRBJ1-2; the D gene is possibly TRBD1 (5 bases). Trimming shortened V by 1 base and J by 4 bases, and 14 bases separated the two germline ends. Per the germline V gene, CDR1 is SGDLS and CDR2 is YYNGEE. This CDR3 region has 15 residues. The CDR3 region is CASSVTSTASYGYTF. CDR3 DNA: TGTGCCAGCAGCGTAACCTCGACAGCCTCCTATGGCTACACCTTC.

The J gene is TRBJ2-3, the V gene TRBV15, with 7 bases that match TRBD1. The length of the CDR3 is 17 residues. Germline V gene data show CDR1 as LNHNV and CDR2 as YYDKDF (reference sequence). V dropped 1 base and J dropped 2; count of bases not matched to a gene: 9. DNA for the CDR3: TGTGCCACCAGCAGAGCTCCTCGACAGGGTTCCACAGATACGCAGTATTTT. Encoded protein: CATSRAPRQGSTDTQYF.

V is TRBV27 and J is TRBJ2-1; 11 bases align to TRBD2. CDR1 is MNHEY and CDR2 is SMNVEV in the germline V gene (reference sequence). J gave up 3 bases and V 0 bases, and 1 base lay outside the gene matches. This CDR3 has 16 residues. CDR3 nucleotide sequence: TGTGCCAGCAGTTTATCGACTAGCGGGGTCTACAATGAGCAGTTCTTC. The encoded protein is CASSLSTSGVYNEQFF.

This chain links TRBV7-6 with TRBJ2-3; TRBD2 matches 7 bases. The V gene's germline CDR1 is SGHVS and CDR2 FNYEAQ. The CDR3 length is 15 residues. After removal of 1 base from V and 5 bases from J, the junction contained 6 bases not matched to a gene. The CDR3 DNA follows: TGTGCCAGCAGCTTAGGAGGGAGGGGTGGAGATACGCAGTATTTT. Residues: CASSLGGRGGDTQYF.

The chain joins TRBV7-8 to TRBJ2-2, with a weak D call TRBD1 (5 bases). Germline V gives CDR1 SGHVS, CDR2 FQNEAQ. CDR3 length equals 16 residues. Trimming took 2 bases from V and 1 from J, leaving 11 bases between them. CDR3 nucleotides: TGTGCCAGCAGCTTAACGATTGGACAGAACACCGGGGAGCTGTTTTTT. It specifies CASSLTIGQNTGELFF.

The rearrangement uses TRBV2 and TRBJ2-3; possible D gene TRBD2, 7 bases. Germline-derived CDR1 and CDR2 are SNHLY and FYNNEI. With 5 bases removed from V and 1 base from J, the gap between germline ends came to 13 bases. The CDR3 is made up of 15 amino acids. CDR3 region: CASSRLAGGTDTQYF. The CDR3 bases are TGTGCCAGCAGTAGACTAGCAGGGGGCACAGATACGCAGTATTTT.

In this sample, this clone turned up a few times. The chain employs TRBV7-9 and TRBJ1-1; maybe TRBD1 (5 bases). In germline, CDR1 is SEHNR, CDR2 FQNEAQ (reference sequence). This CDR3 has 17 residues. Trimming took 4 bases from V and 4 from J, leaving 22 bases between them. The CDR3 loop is CASSSSYRQGRGTEAFF. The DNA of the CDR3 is TGTGCCAGCAGCTCTAGTTACCGTCAGGGTCGGGGCACTGAAGCTTTCTTT. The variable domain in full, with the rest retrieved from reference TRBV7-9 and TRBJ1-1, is DTGVSQNPRHKITKRGQNVTFRCDPISEHNRLYWYRQTLGQGPEFLTYFQNEAQLEKSRLLSDRFSAERPKGSFSTLEIQRTEQGDSAMYLCASSSSYRQGRGTEAFFGQGTRLTVV.

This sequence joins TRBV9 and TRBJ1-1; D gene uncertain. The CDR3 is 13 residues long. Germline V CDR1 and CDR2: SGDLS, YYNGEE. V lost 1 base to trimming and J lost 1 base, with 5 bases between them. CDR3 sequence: CASSVSANTEAFF. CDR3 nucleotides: TGTGCCAGCAGCGTATCGGCGAACACTGAAGCTTTCTTT.

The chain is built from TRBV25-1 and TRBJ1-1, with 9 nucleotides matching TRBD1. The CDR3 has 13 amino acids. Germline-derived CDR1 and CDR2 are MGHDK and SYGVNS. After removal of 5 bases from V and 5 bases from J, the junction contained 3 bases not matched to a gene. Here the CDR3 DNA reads TGTGCCAGCAGTTACAGGGGGCAAACTGAAGCTTTCTTT. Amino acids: CASSYRGQTEAFF.

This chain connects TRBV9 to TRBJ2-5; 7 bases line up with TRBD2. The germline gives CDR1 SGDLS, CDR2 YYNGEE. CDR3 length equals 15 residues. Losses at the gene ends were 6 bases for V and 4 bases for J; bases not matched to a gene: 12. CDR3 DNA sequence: TGTGCCAGCACCCCGGTGGGAGGGGACGCAGAGACCCAGTACTTC. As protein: CASTPVGGDAETQYF.

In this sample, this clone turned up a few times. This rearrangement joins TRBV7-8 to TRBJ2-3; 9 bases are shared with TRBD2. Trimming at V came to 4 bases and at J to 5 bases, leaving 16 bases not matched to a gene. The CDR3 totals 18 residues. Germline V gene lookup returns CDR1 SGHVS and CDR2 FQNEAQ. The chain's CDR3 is CASSSPPAAGGPRDTQYF. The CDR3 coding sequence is TGTGCCAGCAGCTCACCACCCGCAGCGGGGGGCCCGCGAGATACGCAGTATTTT.

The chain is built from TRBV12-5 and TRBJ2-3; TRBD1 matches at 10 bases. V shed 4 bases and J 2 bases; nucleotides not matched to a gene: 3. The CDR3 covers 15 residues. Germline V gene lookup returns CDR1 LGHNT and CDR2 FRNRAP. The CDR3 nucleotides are TGTGCTAGTGGTTCGACAGGGGGCGTCACAGATACGCAGTATTTT. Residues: CASGSTGGVTDTQYF. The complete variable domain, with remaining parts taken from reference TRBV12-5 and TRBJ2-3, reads DARVTQTPRHKVTEMGQEVTMRCQPILGHNTVFWYRQTMMQGLELLAYFRNRAPLDDSGMPKDRFSAEMPDATLATLKIQPSEPRDSAVYFCASGSTGGVTDTQYFGPGTRLTVL.

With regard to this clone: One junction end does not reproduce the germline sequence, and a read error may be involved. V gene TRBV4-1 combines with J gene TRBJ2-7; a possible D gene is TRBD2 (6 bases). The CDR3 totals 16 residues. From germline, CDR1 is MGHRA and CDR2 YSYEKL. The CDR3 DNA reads TGCGCCAGCAGACAAGAGATCAGCGGGCGATACTACGAGCAGTACTTC. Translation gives CASRQEISGRYYEQYF.

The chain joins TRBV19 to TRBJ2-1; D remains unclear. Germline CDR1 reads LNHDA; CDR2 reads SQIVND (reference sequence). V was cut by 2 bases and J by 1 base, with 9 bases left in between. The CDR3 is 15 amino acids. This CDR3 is CASSISRSSYNEQFF. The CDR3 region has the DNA TGTGCCAGTAGTATATCCCGAAGTTCCTACAATGAGCAGTTCTTC. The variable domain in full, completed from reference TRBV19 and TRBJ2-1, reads DGGITQSPKYLFRKEGQNVTLSCEQNLNHDAMYWYRQDPGQGLRLIYYSQIVNDFQKGDIAEGYSVSREKKESFPLTVTSAQKNPTAFYLCASSISRSSYNEQFFGPGTRLTVL.

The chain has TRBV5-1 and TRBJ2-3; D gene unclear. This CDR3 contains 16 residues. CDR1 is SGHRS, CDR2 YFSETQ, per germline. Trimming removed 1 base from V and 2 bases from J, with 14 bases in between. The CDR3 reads CASSLSNRAPTDTQYF. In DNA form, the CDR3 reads TGCGCCAGCAGCTTGTCGAATCGGGCCCCCACAGATACGCAGTATTTT.

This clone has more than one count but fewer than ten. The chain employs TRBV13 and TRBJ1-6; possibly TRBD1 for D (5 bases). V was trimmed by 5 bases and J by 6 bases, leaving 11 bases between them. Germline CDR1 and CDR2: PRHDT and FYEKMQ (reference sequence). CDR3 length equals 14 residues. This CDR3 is CASSPGTPNSPLHF. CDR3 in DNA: TGTGCCAGCAGCCCCGGGACGCCTAATTCACCCCTCCACTTT. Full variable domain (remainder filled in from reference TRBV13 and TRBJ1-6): AAGVIQSPRHLIKEKRETATLKCYPIPRHDTVYWYQQGPGQDPQFLISFYEKMQSDKGSIPDRFSAQQFSDYHSELNMSSLELGDSALYFCASSPGTPNSPLHFGNGTRLTVT.

The CDR3: CSVAAPGQGDFSGANVLTF. The CDR3 bases are TGCAGCGTCGCTGCCCCCGGACAGGGGGACTTCTCTGGGGCCAACGTCCTGACTTTC. The chain links TRBV29-1 to TRBJ2-6; TRBD1 matches 10 bases. Germline assignment: CDR1 SQVTM and CDR2 ANQGSEA. The V segment lost 6 bases and the J segment 0 bases; nucleotides outside the gene matches: 14. The CDR3 has 19 residues.

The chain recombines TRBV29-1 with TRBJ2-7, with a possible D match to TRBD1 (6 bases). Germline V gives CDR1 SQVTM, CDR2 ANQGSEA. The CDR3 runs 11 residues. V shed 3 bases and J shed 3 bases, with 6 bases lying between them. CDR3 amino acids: CSVETGYEQYF. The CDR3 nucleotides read TGCAGCGTTGAGACAGGCTACGAGCAGTACTTC.

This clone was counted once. CDR3 amino acids: CASSSRRGRTEAFF. The CDR3 coding sequence is TGTGCCAGCAGTTCCCGCCGGGGTAGGACTGAAGCTTTCTTT. The rearrangement joins TRBV6-5 to TRBJ1-1; unclear D gene. Between the trimmed V and J ends, which lost 4 bases and 5 bases, there was a span of 14 bases. There are 14 residues in the CDR3. Germline assignment: CDR1 MNHEY and CDR2 SVGAGI.

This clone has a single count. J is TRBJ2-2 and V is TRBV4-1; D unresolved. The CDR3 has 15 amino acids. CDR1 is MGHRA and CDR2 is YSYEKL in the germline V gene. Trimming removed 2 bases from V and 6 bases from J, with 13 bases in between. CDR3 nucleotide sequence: TGCGCCAGCAGCCAACGACAATCAGGTTCCGGGGAGCTGTTTTTT. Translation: CASSQRQSGSGELFF.

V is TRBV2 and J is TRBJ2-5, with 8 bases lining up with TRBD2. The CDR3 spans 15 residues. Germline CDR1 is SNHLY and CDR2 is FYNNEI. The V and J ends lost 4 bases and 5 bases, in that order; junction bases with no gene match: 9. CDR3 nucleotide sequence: TGTGCCAGCAGTGGCATCGGGGTAGCGGGGGAGACCCAGTACTTC. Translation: CASSGIGVAGETQYF.

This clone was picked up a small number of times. The CDR3 DNA follows: TGTGCCACCAGCAGAGATAAGGCCGGGGAGCTGTTTTTT. Translated, it gives CATSRDKAGELFF. The chain employs TRBV15 and TRBJ2-2; unclear D gene. Trimming stripped 0 bases from V and 6 bases from J, with 5 bases between. This CDR3 contains 13 residues. In germline, CDR1 is LNHNV, CDR2 YYDKDF (reference sequence).

This chain's CDR3 is CASSPRTGGPLSQPQHF. In DNA form, the CDR3 reads TGTGCCAGCAGTCCCAGGACAGGGGGGCCCCTAAGCCAGCCCCAGCATTTT. This sequence joins TRBV27 and TRBJ1-5; 10 bases fit TRBD1. Germline V gene sequence: CDR1 MNHEY, CDR2 SMNVEV (reference sequence). This CDR3 region has 17 residues. V gave up 5 bases and J gave up 7 bases; unmatched junction bases: 14.

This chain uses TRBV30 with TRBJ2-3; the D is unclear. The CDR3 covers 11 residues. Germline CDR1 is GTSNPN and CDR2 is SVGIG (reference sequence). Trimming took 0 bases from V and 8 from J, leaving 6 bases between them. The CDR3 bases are TGTGCCTGGAGTGTCGTAGGTACGCAGTATTTT. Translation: CAWSVVGTQYF.

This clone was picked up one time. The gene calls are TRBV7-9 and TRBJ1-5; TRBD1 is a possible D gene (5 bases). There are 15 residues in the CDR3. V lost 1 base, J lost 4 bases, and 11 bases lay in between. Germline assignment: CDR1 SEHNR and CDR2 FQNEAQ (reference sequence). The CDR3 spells CASSLEGLGNQPQHF. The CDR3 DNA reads TGTGCCAGCAGCTTAGAGGGGTTGGGGAATCAGCCCCAGCATTTT.